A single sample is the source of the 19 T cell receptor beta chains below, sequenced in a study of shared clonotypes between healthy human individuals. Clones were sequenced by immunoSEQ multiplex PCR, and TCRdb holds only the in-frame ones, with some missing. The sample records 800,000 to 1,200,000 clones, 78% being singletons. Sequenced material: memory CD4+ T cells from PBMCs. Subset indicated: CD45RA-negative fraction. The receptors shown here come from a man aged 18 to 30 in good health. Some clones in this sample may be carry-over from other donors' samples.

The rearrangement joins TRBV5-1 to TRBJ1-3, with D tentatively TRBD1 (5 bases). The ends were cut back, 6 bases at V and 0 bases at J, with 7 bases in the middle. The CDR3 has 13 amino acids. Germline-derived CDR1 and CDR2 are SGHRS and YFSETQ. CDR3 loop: CASTGGSGNTIYF. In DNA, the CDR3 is TGCGCCAGCACGGGGGGCTCTGGAAACACCATATATTTT.

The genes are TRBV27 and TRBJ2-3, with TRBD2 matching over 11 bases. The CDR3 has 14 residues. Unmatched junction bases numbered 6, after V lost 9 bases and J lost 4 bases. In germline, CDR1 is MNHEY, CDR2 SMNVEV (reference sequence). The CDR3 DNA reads TGTGCCAGTAACCGACTAGCGGGACCAGATACGCAGTATTTT. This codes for CASNRLAGPDTQYF.

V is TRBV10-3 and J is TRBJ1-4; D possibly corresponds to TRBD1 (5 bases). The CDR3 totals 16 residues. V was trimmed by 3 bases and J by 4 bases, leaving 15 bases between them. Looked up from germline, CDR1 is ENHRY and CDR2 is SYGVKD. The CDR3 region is CAISESPTAINEKLFF. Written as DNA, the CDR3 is TGTGCCATCAGTGAATCCCCGACAGCCATTAATGAAAAACTGTTTTTT.

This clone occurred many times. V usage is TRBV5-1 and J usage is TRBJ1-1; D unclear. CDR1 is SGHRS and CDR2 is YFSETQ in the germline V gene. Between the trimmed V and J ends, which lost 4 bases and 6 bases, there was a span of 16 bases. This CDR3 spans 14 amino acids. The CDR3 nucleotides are TGCGCCAGCAGCGTATCCCTTATGACCTCTGAAGCTTTCTTT. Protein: CASSVSLMTSEAFF.

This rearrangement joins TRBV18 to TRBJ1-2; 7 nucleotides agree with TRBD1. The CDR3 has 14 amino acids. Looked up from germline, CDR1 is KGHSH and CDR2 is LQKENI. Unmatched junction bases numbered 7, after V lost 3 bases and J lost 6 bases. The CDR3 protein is CASSPVGQGDGYTF. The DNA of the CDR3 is TGTGCCAGCTCACCGGTTGGTCAGGGGGATGGCTACACCTTC.

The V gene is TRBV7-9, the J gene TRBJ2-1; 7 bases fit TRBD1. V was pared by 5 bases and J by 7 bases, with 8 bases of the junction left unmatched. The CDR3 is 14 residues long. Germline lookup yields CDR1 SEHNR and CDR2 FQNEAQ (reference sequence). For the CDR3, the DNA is TGTGCCAGCAGCCCAGGACAGGCTCGGAATGAGCAGTTCTTC. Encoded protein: CASSPGQARNEQFF.

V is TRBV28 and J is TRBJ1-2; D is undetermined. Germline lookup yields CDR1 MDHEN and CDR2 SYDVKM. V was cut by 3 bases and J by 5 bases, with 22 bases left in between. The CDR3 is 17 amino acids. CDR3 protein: CASSFKALAGLFYGYTF. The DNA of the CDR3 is TGTGCCAGCAGTTTTAAAGCATTAGCCGGACTCTTTTATGGCTACACCTTC.

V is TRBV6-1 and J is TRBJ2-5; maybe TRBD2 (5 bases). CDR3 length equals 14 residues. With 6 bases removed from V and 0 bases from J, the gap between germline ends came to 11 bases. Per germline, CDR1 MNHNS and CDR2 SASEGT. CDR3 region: CASRRERHQETQYF. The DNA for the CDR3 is TGTGCCAGCAGGAGGGAACGGCACCAAGAGACCCAGTACTTC.

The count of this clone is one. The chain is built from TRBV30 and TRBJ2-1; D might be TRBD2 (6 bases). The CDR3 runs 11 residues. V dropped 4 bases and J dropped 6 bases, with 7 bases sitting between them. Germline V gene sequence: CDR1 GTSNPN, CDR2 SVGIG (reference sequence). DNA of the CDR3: TGTGCCTGGACCGGGAGCAATGAGCAGTTCTTC. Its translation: CAWTGSNEQFF.

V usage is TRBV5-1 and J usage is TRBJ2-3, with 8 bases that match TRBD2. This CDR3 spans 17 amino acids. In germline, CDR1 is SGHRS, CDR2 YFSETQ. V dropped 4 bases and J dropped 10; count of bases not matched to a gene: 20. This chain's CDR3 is CASSPGGGAGVPRSQYF. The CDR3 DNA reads TGCGCCAGCAGCCCCGGGGGGGGTGCGGGAGTACCCAGGTCGCAGTATTTT.

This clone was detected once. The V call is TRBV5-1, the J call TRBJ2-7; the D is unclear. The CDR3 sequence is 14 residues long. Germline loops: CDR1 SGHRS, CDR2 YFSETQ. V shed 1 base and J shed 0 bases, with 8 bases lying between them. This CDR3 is CASSLRASSYEQYF. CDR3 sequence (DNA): TGCGCCAGCAGCTTGCGGGCTAGCTCCTACGAGCAGTACTTC.

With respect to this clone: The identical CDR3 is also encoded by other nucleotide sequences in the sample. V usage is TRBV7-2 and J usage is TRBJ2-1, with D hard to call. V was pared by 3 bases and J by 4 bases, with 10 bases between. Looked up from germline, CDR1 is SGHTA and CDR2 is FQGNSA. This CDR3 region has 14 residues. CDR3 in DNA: TGTGCCAGCAGCTTGTATCAGAGTTACAATGAGCAGTTCTTC. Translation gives CASSLYQSYNEQFF.

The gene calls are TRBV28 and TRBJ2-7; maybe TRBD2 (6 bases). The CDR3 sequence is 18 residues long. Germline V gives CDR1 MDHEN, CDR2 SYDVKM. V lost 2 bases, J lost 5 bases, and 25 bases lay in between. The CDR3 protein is CASSLRTDSGPPLNEQYF. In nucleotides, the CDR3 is TGTGCCAGCAGTTTAAGAACCGACAGCGGGCCCCCTTTGAACGAGCAGTACTTC.

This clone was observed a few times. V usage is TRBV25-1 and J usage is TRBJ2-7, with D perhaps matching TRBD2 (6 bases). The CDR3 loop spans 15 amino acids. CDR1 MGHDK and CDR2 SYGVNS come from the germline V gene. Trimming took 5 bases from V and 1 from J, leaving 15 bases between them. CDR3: CASSLEAGLSYEQYF. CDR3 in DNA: TGTGCCAGCAGTCTCGAAGCGGGTTTGTCCTACGAGCAGTACTTC.

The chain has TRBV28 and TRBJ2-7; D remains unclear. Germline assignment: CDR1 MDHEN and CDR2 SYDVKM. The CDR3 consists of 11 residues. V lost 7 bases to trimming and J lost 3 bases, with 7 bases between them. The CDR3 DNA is TGTGCCAGCACCGGACGCTACGAGCAGTACTTC. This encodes CASTGRYEQYF.

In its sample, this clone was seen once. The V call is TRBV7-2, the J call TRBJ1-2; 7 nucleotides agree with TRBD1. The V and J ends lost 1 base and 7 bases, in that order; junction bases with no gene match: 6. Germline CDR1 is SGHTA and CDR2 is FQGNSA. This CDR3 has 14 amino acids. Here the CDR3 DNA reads TGTGCCAGCAGCTTAGTTGGTCGGACAGGTGGCTACACCTTC. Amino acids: CASSLVGRTGGYTF.

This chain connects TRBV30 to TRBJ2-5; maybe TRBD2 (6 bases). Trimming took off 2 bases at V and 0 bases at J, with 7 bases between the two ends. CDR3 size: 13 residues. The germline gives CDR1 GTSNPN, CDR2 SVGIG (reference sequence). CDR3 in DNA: TGTGCCTGGAGTCGGGACTACCAAGAGACCCAGTACTTC. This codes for CAWSRDYQETQYF.

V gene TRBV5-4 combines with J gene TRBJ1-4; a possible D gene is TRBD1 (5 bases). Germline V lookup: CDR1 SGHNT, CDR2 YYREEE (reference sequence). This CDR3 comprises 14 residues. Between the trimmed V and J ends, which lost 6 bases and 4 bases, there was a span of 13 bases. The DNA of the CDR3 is TGTGCCAGCACGAATTATGGGGGTAATGAAAAACTGTTTTTT. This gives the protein CASTNYGGNEKLFF.

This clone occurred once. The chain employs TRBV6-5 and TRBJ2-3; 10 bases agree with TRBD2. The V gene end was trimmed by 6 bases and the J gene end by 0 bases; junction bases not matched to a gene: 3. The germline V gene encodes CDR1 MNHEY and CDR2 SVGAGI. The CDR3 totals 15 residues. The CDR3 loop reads CASRQGLASTDTQYF. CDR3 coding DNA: TGTGCCAGCAGACAGGGACTAGCGAGCACAGATACGCAGTATTTT.